A single sample gave rise to the 28 T cell receptor beta chains below, sequenced in a study of T cell responses to AZD1222 COVID-19 vaccine. Clones were sequenced by immunoSEQ multiplex PCR, and TCRdb holds only the in-frame ones, with some missing. The sample holds around 84,000 clones; roughly nine tenths are singletons and the top ten take 30% to 35%. Sequencing was performed on peripheral blood, taken on day 0 of AZD1222 vaccination. These receptors were taken from an adult in good health.

V is TRBV5-4 and J is TRBJ2-7, with D hard to call. The germline gives CDR1 SGHNT, CDR2 YYREEE (reference sequence). V lost 0 bases to trimming and J lost 5 bases, with 3 bases between them. The CDR3 totals 11 residues. The CDR3 sequence is CASSLADEQYF. The CDR3, as DNA: TGTGCCAGCAGCTTGGCCGACGAGCAGTACTTC. Looking up the rest from reference TRBV5-4 and TRBJ2-7 gives the full variable domain: ETGVTQSPTHLIKTRGQQVTLRCSSQSGHNTVSWYQQALGQGPQFIFQYYREEENGRGNFPPRFSGLQFPNYSSELNVNALELDDSALYLCASSLADEQYFGPGTRLTVT.

This clone was recorded only once. The rearrangement uses TRBV2 and TRBJ1-4; 7 bases line up with TRBD1. CDR3 length: 15 amino acids. After removal of 4 bases from V and 0 bases from J, the junction contained 2 bases not matched to a gene. Looked up from germline, CDR1 is SNHLY and CDR2 is FYNNEI. CDR3 amino acids: CASSVQGTTNEKLFF. Here the CDR3 DNA reads TGTGCCAGCAGTGTACAGGGGACAACTAATGAAAAACTGTTTTTT.

This chain uses TRBV10-3 with TRBJ2-2; 12 nucleotides align to TRBD2. CDR1 and CDR2 from the germline V gene are ENHRY and SYGVKD. CDR3 length: 17 residues. Trimming at V came to 9 bases and at J to 1 base, leaving 9 bases not matched to a gene. The CDR3 here is CAIPSMGLAGNTGELFF. CDR3 in DNA: TGTGCCATTCCGAGTATGGGACTAGCGGGGAACACCGGGGAGCTGTTTTTT.

The gene calls are TRBV4-1 and TRBJ2-4; D is perhaps TRBD1 or TRBD2 (5 bases each). Trimming left V 3 bases short and J 8 bases short, with 14 bases between. Germline V gene sequence: CDR1 MGHRA, CDR2 YSYEKL. The CDR3 length is 14 residues. CDR3 protein: CASSQVGRTDIQYF. CDR3 in DNA: TGCGCCAGCAGCCAGGTGGGACGGACGGACATTCAGTACTTC.

The CDR3 region has the DNA TGTGCCAGCAGTTCCCTAGCGGGAGGTTACACAGATACGCAGTATTTT. Amino acids: CASSSLAGGYTDTQYF. The V and J genes are TRBV27 and TRBJ2-3; 11 bases line up with TRBD2. The CDR3 is made up of 16 amino acids. CDR1 MNHEY and CDR2 SMNVEV come from the germline V gene (reference sequence). The V segment lost 4 bases and the J segment 2 bases; nucleotides outside the gene matches: 5.

The chain links TRBV6-5 to TRBJ2-5; 7 nucleotides agree with TRBD2. This CDR3 spans 14 amino acids. Per the germline V gene, CDR1 is MNHEY and CDR2 is SVGAGI. The trim removed 2 bases at V and 4 bases at J, leaving 4 bases unmatched. The CDR3 coding sequence is TGTGCCAGCAGTTACGCCTCTAGCGGAGAGACCCAGTACTTC. Its protein product is CASSYASSGETQYF.

The rearrangement uses TRBV14 and TRBJ1-2; maybe TRBD1 (5 bases). V was pared by 4 bases and J by 4 bases, with 16 bases between. CDR3 length: 15 amino acids. Germline assignment: CDR1 SGHDN and CDR2 FVKESK. This chain's CDR3 is CASSRFDRQSYGYTF. The CDR3 nucleotides are TGTGCCAGCAGCCGCTTTGACAGACAGAGCTATGGCTACACCTTC.

The chain employs TRBV1 and TRBJ2-2; the D call of TRBD2 is as the table states it, not checked on the DNA. TRBV1 is a pseudogene segment. This CDR3 spans 19 amino acids. In DNA, the CDR3 is TGCACCAGCAGCCAAGCAGGGCTAGCGGGCCCCTCGAACACCGGGGAGCTGTTTTTT. Encoded protein: CTSSQAGLAGPSNTGELFF.

This rearrangement joins TRBV29-1 to TRBJ2-5; D possibly corresponds to TRBD2 (6 bases). Trimming cost V 4 bases and J 4 bases, with 10 bases left between them. CDR1 is SQVTM, CDR2 ANQGSEA, per germline. The CDR3 extends over 12 amino acids. The CDR3 DNA reads as TGCAGCGTTGTTATTAGCGGAGAGACCCAGTACTTC. It is translated as CSVVISGETQYF.

The chain couples TRBV18 to TRBJ1-2; the D is unclear. Germline V gives CDR1 KGHSH, CDR2 LQKENI. V gave up 0 bases and J gave up 4 bases, with 9 bases separating them. This CDR3 has 14 residues. The CDR3 sequence is CASSPPEVLYGYTF. CDR3 nucleotide sequence: TGTGCCAGCTCACCACCGGAGGTCCTCTATGGCTACACCTTC.

The chain couples TRBV11-2 to TRBJ2-3, with unresolved D. Germline V gene data show CDR1 as SGHAT and CDR2 as FQNNGV. This CDR3 has 13 residues. Trimming pared 5 bases from V and 2 bases from J, leaving 8 bases between. CDR3 sequence reads: CASSMDLTDTQYF. The CDR3, as DNA: TGTGCCAGCAGCATGGACCTCACAGATACGCAGTATTTT.

The chain is built from TRBV2 and TRBJ2-3; TRBD1 aligns across 9 bases. The trim removed 10 bases at V and 5 bases at J, leaving 10 bases unmatched. CDR3 length: 14 amino acids. The germline V gene has CDR1 SNHLY and CDR2 FYNNEI. For the CDR3, the DNA is TGTGCCAACTATTGGACAGGGGCGGGAGATACGCAGTATTTT. It specifies CANYWTGAGDTQYF.

This clone was recorded at least ten times. This chain links TRBV30 with TRBJ2-7, with D perhaps being TRBD1 or TRBD2 (5 bases each). The CDR3 extends over 13 amino acids. The V gene lost 2 bases and the J gene lost 10 bases, with 18 bases spanning the gap. Germline V CDR1 and CDR2: GTSNPN, SVGIG (reference sequence). Here the CDR3 DNA reads TGTGCCTGGAGTCCCGGGACCGCTACCGGTCAGTACTTC. Its protein product is CAWSPGTATGQYF.

The table lists this clone with a few counts. The chain joins TRBV13 to TRBJ2-1, with D possibly TRBD1 on 6 matching bases. Trimming removed 5 bases at V and 3 bases at J, with 14 bases between. Looked up from germline, CDR1 is PRHDT and CDR2 is FYEKMQ (reference sequence). The CDR3 length is 15 residues. The DNA for the CDR3 is TGTGCCAGCAGCGTTCGCCCGACAGGCTACAATGAGCAGTTCTTC. The encoded protein is CASSVRPTGYNEQFF.

The CDR3 region is CASSYNTNRRGTEAFF. The CDR3 DNA is TGTGCCAGCAGCTATAATACTAACAGGCGGGGTACTGAAGCTTTCTTT. This rearrangement joins TRBV5-6 to TRBJ1-1; possible D gene TRBD1, 5 bases. CDR3 size: 16 residues. From germline, CDR1 is SGHDT and CDR2 YYEEEE. The germline V and J ends were trimmed by 3 bases and 5 bases, with 20 bases remaining between them.

The V gene is TRBV24-1, the J gene TRBJ1-4; 7 positions agree with TRBD1. The length of the CDR3 is 14 residues. The germline CDR1 and CDR2 sequences are KGHDR and SFDVKD. V trimming: 9 bases; J trimming: 6 bases; junction bases outside the gene matches: 9. The CDR3 DNA follows: TGTGCCACCTCCCATGGGACAGAGTATGAAAAACTGTTTTTT. Translated: CATSHGTEYEKLFF.

V and J are TRBV24-1 and TRBJ2-3; 9 bases agree with TRBD2. This CDR3 contains 17 residues. Germline V CDR1 and CDR2: KGHDR, SFDVKD. Trimming at V came to 3 bases and at J to 1 base, leaving 7 bases not matched to a gene. In DNA form, the CDR3 reads TGTGCCACCAGTGATCAGGGTAGCGGGAGCGGCACAGATACGCAGTATTTT. This sequence encodes CATSDQGSGSGTDTQYF.

The chain joins TRBV7-2 to TRBJ1-2; D might be TRBD1 (5 bases). The CDR3 spans 14 residues. Germline loops: CDR1 SGHTA, CDR2 FQGNSA. Trimming removed 7 bases from V and 7 bases from J, with 19 bases in between. The CDR3 region is CASTSWGTDTGYTF. Written as DNA, the CDR3 is TGTGCCAGCACTTCCTGGGGGACGGACACTGGCTACACCTTC.

J is TRBJ2-3 and V is TRBV6-5, with TRBD1 identical over 9 bases. Per the germline V gene, CDR1 is MNHEY and CDR2 is SVGAGI. Trimming at V came to 6 bases and at J to 2 bases, leaving 6 bases not matched to a gene. The length of the CDR3 is 15 residues. Here the CDR3 DNA reads TGTGCCAGCAGATTACAGGGGGCTAACACAGATACGCAGTATTTT. Its translation: CASRLQGANTDTQYF.

The chain has TRBV28 and TRBJ1-2; D is unresolved. CDR1 is MDHEN and CDR2 is SYDVKM in the germline V gene. V was clipped by 4 bases and J by 7 bases, with 13 bases between them. The CDR3 extends over 13 amino acids. Written as DNA, the CDR3 is TGTGCCAGCAGTTCGGGAGCCAAGGGTGGCTACACCTTC. It translates to CASSSGAKGGYTF.

The rearrangement joins TRBV28 to TRBJ2-1, with D perhaps TRBD2 (6 bases). From germline, CDR1 is MDHEN and CDR2 SYDVKM. This CDR3 is built from 15 residues. V lost 2 bases to trimming and J lost 9 bases, with 17 bases between them. As DNA, the CDR3 is TGTGCCAGCAGTTTACCCCTTGGGGCGGGAATTGAGCAGTTCTTC. It translates to CASSLPLGAGIEQFF.

The chain employs TRBV28 and TRBJ1-3, with a possible D match to TRBD1 (5 bases). This CDR3 spans 17 amino acids. CDR1 MDHEN and CDR2 SYDVKM come from the germline V gene. Trimming cost V 9 bases and J 0 bases, with 21 bases left between them. DNA of the CDR3: TGTGCCAGTAGCTCAGTTACAGGATCCGACTCTGGAAACACCATATATTTT. This gives the protein CASSSVTGSDSGNTIYF. The whole variable domain, remainder taken from reference TRBV28 and TRBJ1-3, is DVKVTQSSRYLVKRTGEKVFLECVQDMDHENMFWYRQDPGLGLRLIYFSYDVKMKEKGDIPEGYSVSREKKERFSLILESASTNQTSMYLCASSSVTGSDSGNTIYFGEGSWLTVV.

V is TRBV2 and J is TRBJ2-3, with D possibly being TRBD1 or TRBD2 (5 bases each). Looked up from germline, CDR1 is SNHLY and CDR2 is FYNNEI. Trimming removed 6 bases from V and 3 bases from J, with 13 bases in between. The CDR3 sequence is 14 residues long. CDR3 amino acids: CASSYFRETDTQYF. The CDR3 DNA is TGTGCCAGCAGCTATTTCAGGGAGACAGATACGCAGTATTTT.

CDR3 residues: CASSAGTSGRAGQFF. The CDR3 nucleotides read TGTGCCAGCAGTGCCGGGACTAGCGGGAGGGCCGGTCAGTTCTTC. This chain links TRBV28 with TRBJ2-1; TRBD2 matches 16 bases. From germline, CDR1 is MDHEN and CDR2 SYDVKM. The CDR3 sequence is 15 residues long. Unmatched junction bases numbered 8, after V lost 5 bases and J lost 13 bases.

This chain joins TRBV19 and TRBJ2-1; D is ambiguous. Germline V gene lookup returns CDR1 LNHDA and CDR2 SQIVND (reference sequence). The CDR3 spans 12 residues. Deletions cut 3 bases from V and 8 bases from J, with 8 bases between. In DNA form, the CDR3 reads TGTGCCAGTAGTATGTCACCCCATGAGCAGTTCTTC. Residues: CASSMSPHEQFF.

The CDR3 is CASVAGRGETQYF. The CDR3 DNA sequence: TGCGCCAGCGTGGCAGGGAGAGGGGAGACCCAGTACTTC. This chain joins TRBV5-1 and TRBJ2-5; possibly TRBD1 or TRBD2 for D (5 bases each). Germline V gives CDR1 SGHRS, CDR2 YFSETQ. V lost 7 bases and J 5 bases, leaving 15 bases between the germline ends. This CDR3 has 13 residues.

The J gene is TRBJ2-1, the V gene TRBV5-4; D remains ambiguous. The germline CDR1 and CDR2 sequences are SGHNT and YYREEE (reference sequence). The CDR3 is made up of 15 amino acids. Trimming stripped 5 bases from V and 9 bases from J, with 21 bases between. Here the CDR3 DNA reads TGTGCCAGCAGTTCATCAACCTACACGGCCAGTGAGCAGTTCTTC. Its translation: CASSSSTYTASEQFF. The entire variable domain, with the rest obtained from reference TRBV5-4 and TRBJ2-1, is as follows: ETGVTQSPTHLIKTRGQQVTLRCSSQSGHNTVSWYQQALGQGPQFIFQYYREEENGRGNFPPRFSGLQFPNYSSELNVNALELDDSALYLCASSSSTYTASEQFFGPGTRLTVL.

J is TRBJ1-1 and V is TRBV30; 9 nucleotides match TRBD1. This CDR3 has 14 amino acids. Germline V gene data show CDR1 as GTSNPN and CDR2 as SVGIG (reference sequence). In nucleotides, the CDR3 is TGTGCTGAGAAGGGACAGGGAACAAACACTGAAGCTTTCTTT. It yields the protein CAEKGQGTNTEAFF.